This entry describes one T cell receptor beta chain. The entry originates in a study of PD-L1 blockade in urothelial cancer. Study-wide context: Typically, measured as a median, blood samples had more than 110,000 T cells.

CDR3 length: 11 residues. Germline loops: CDR1 DFQATT, CDR2 SNEGSKA (reference sequence). Trimming stripped 5 bases from V and 4 bases from J, with 7 bases between. The method was immunoSEQ multiplex PCR; TCRdb's version includes in-frame clones alone and lacks a portion of them. This sample has under 40,000 clones, with around nine tenths found just once. This clonotype originated in a man between 65 and 85 years old with urothelial cancer. J is TRBJ2-3 and V is TRBV20-1; tentative D call: TRBD1 (5 bases). Material: PBMCs, obtained around atezolizumab (anti-PD-L1) treatment. The chain's CDR3 is CSARRADTQYF. As DNA, the CDR3 is TGCAGTGCTCGCAGGGCAGATACGCAGTATTTT.